The T cell receptor (beta chain) under discussion was sequenced for a study of T cell repertoires in aging, cancer and after chemotherapy. Study information: Donor ages fell into six groups from 30 or younger up to 70 or older. Over several months to years, re-sampled healthy donor repertoires clearly shared clones.

This clonotype qualifies as large. Peripheral blood genomic DNA, not sorted cells or RNA, was the template. In germline, CDR1 is SQVTM, CDR2 ANQGSEA. The CDR3 consists of 15 residues. V dropped 3 bases and J dropped 0 bases, with 13 bases sitting between them. Rearranged V-D-J TRB sequences were amplified with a mixed TRB-A/B primer pool. TCRdb itself ran the multiplex PCR reads through MiXCR, one entry per CDR3 protein. The repertoire includes around 5,000 distinct CDR3 sequences, around a fifth of them detected once, and approximately 4% sits in the top ten. This clonotype was obtained from a human donor in good health. The donor label of this sample is uncertain. The specimen sequenced was blood. This chain joins TRBV29-1 and TRBJ2-3; tentatively, D is TRBD2 (6 bases). CDR3 DNA sequence: TGCAGCGTTGACGATCTAGCGTCTAGCACAGATACGCAGTATTTT. Protein sequence: CSVDDLASSTDTQYF.